The present T cell receptor (beta chain) was sequenced within a study of cytomegalovirus exposure and HLA in healthy donors. Broader study findings: Confirmation was obtained in vitro that a few CMV-associated chains are specific for CMV antigens. Rarity held for most TCR sequences, but there were some public TCRs that occurred in many donors. A subsequent analysis found that TCR clusters from the first cohort also tended to co-occur in the 120 or so validation repertoires, with around 94% of cluster scores above 0.

Concerning this clone itself: Antigen: not known.

Method: immunoSEQ multiplex PCR; TCRdb's copy keeps in-frame clones and lacks some. The top ten clones hold about 3.5% of a sample with roughly 120,000 clones, roughly 86% of them seen once. The donors were members of the validation cohort comprising approximately 110 subjects, separate from the roughly 730-subject first cohort. The sequencing sample was made of PBMCs. The TCR originated in a man aged 25 to 40 in good health and CMV-seronegative.

In nucleotides, the CDR3 is TGCGCCAGCAGCTCGTCAGGGACAGACTCCTACAATGAGCAGTTCTTC. The encoded protein is CASSSSGTDSYNEQFF. This rearrangement joins TRBV4-1 to TRBJ2-1; 7 nucleotides match TRBD1. The CDR3 runs to 16 residues. J lost 0 bases, V lost 5 bases, and 7 bases had no gene match. Germline V gene sequence: CDR1 MGHRA, CDR2 YSYEKL.